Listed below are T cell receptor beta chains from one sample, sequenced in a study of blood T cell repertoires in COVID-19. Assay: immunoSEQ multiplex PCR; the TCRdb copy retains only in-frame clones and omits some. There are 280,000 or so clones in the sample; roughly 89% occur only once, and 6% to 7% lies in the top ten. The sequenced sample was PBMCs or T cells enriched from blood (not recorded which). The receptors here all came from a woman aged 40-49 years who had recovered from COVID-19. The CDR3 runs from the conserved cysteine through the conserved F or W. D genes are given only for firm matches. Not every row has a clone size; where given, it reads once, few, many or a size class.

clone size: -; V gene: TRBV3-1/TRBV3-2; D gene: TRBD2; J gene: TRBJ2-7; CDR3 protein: CASRLTSGSEQYF; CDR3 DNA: TGTGCCAGCAGGTTGACTAGCGGGAGCGAGCAGTACTTC
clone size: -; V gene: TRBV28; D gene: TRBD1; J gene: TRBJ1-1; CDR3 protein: CASRGGQTNTEAFF; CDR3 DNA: TGTGCCAGCAGGGGGGGACAGACGAACACTGAAGCTTTCTTT
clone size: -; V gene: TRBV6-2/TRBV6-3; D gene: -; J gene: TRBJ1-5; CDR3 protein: CASSSSLAGLNQPQHF; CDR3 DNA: TGTGCCAGCAGTTCCTCTTTGGCAGGCCTCAATCAGCCCCAGCATTTT
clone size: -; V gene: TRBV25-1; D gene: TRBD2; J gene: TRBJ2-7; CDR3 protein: CASSDPAGGPYEQYF; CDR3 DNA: TGTGCCAGCAGTGACCCCGCGGGGGGGCCCTACGAGCAGTACTTC
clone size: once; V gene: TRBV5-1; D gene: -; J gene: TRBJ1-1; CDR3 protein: CASSPNTENTEAFF; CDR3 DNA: TGCGCCAGCAGCCCGAATACAGAGAACACTGAAGCTTTCTTT
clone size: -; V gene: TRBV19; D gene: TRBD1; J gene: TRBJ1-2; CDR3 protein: CASSIRGDRGTASLYGYTF; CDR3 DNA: TGTGCCAGTAGTATTCGGGGGGACAGGGGTACGGCTTCCCTCTATGGCTACACCTTC
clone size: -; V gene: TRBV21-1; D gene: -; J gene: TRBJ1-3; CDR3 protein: CASSSLPGRAGNTIYF; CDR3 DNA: TGTGCCAGCAGCTCCCTCCCCGGCAGGGCTGGAAACACCATATATTTT
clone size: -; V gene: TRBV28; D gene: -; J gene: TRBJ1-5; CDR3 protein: CASSLGGVGPQHF; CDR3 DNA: TGTGCCAGCAGTTTAGGCGGGGTTGGACCCCAGCATTTT
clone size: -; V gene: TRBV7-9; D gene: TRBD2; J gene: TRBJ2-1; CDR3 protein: CASSFGRERVNEQFF; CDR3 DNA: TGTGCCAGCAGCTTTGGGCGGGAGAGAGTTAATGAGCAGTTCTTC
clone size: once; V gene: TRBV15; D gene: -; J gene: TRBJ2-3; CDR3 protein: CATRRDRSTDTQYF; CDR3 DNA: TGTGCCACCAGAAGAGACAGGTCCACAGATACGCAGTATTTT
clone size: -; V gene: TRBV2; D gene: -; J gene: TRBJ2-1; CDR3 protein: CASSEGPGSYNEQFF; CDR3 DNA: TGTGCCAGCAGTGAAGGGCCGGGTTCCTACAATGAGCAGTTCTTC
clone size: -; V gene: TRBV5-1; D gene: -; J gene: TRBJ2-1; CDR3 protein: CASSSRSGLGQFF; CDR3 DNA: TGCGCCAGCAGCTCGCGATCAGGGTTGGGGCAGTTCTTC
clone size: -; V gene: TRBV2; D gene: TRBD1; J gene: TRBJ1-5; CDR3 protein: CASSAGQGGQPQHF; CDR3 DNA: TGTGCCAGCAGTGCCGGACAGGGGGGACAGCCCCAGCATTTT
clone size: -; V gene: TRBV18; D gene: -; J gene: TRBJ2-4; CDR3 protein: CASTANQGPTKNIQYF; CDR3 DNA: TGTGCCAGCACCGCTAACCAGGGCCCTACCAAAAACATTCAGTACTTC
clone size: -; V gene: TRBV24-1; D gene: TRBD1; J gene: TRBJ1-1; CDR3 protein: CATSGTGDEAFF; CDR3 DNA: TGTGCCACCAGTGGGACAGGAGACGAAGCTTTCTTT
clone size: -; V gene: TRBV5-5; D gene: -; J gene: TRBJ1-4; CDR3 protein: CASSLQINEKLFF; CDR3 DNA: TGTGCCAGCAGTTTACAGATAAATGAAAAACTGTTTTTT
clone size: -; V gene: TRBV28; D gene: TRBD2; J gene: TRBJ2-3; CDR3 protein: CASSSWSGGTSGTDTQYF; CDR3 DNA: TGTGCCAGCAGTTCATGGTCGGGGGGGACTAGCGGCACAGATACGCAGTATTTT
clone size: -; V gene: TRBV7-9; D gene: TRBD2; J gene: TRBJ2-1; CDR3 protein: CASSSPSSGSSYNEQFF; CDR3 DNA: TGTGCCAGCAGCTCGCCCTCAAGCGGGAGTTCCTACAATGAGCAGTTCTTC
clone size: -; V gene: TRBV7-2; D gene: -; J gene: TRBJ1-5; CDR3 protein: CASSSRRESQPQHF; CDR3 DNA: TGTGCCAGCAGCTCCCGAAGGGAGAGTCAGCCCCAGCATTTT
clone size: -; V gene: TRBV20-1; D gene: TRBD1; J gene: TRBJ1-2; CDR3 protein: CSASPDREIGGYTF; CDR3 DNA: TGCAGTGCTAGTCCGGACAGGGAAATAGGTGGCTACACCTTC
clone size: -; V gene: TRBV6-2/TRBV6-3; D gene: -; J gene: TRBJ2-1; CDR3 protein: CASSYGRVSYNEQFF; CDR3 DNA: TGTGCCAGCAGTTATGGCCGGGTCTCCTACAATGAGCAGTTCTTC
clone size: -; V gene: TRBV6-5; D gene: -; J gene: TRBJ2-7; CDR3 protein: CASSYSGGNYEQYF; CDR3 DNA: TGTGCCAGCAGTTACTCTGGCGGGAACTACGAGCAGTACTTC
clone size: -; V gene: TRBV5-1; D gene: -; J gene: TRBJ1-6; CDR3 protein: CASSSGTAGSPLHF; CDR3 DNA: TGCGCCAGCAGCTCCGGGACGGCGGGATCACCCCTCCACTTT
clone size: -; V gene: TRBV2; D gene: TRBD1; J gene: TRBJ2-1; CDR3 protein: CASSERFGTGAISNEQFF; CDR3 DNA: TGTGCCAGCAGTGAGCGTTTCGGGACAGGGGCGATTTCCAATGAGCAGTTCTTC